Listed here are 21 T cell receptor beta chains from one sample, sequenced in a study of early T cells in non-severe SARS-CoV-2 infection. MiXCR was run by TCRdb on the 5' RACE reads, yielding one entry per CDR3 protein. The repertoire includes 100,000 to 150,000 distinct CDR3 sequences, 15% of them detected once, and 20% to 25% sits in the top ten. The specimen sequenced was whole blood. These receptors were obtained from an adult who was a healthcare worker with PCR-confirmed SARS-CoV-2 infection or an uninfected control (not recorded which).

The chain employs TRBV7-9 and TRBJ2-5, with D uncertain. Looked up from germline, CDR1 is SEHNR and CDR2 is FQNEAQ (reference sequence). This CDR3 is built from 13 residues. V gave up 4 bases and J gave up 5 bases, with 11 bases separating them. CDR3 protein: CASSSGPKETQYF. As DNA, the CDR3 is TGTGCCAGCAGCTCCGGGCCGAAGGAGACCCAGTACTTC.

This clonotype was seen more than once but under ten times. This CDR3 reads CASSRNMPGTDNSPLHF. Written as DNA, the CDR3 is TGTGCCAGCAGCCGCAATATGCCCGGGACGGATAATTCACCCCTCCACTTT. This chain uses TRBV7-8 with TRBJ1-6, with D maybe TRBD1 (5 bases). The CDR3 totals 17 residues. V was cut by 5 bases and J by 5 bases, with 19 bases left in between. The germline V gene has CDR1 SGHVS and CDR2 FQNEAQ.

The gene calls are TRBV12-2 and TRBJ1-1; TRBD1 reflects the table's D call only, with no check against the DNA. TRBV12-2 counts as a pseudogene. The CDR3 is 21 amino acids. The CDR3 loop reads CASRTTPIQVGLRDRNTEAFF. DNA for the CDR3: TGTGCAAGTCGCACAACACCAATACAGGTGGGGCTACGGGATAGGAACACTGAAGCTTTCTTT.

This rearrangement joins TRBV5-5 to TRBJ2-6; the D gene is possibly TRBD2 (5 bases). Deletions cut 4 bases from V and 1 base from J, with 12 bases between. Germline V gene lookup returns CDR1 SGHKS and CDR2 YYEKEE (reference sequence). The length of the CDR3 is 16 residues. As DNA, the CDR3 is TGTGCCAGCAGCCGCCACCGGGGTTCTGGGGCCAACGTCCTGACTTTC. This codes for CASSRHRGSGANVLTF.

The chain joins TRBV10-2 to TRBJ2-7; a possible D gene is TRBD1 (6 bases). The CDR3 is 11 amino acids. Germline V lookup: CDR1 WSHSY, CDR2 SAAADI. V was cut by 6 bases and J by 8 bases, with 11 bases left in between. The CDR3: CASSSGEKQYF. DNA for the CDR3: TGCGCCAGCAGCTCAGGGGAGAAGCAGTACTTC.

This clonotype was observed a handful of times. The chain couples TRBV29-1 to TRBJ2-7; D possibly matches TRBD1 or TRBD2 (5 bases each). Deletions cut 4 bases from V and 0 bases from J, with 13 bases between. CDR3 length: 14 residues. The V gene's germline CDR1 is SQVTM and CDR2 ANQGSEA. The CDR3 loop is CSVVGDPSSYEQYF. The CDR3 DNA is TGCAGCGTTGTGGGGGATCCAAGCTCCTACGAGCAGTACTTC.

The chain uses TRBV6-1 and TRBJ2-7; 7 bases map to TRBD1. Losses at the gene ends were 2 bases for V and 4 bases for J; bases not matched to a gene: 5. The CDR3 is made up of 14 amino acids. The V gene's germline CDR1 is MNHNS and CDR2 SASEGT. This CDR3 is CASSEIGQAYEQYF. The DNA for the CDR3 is TGTGCCAGCAGTGAAATCGGACAGGCGTACGAGCAGTACTTC.

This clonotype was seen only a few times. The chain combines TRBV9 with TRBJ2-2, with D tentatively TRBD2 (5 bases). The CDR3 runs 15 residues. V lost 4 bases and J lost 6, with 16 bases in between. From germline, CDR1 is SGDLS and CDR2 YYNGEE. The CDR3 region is CASSPHALEAGELFF. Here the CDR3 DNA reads TGTGCCAGCAGCCCACACGCCTTGGAGGCCGGGGAGCTGTTTTTT.

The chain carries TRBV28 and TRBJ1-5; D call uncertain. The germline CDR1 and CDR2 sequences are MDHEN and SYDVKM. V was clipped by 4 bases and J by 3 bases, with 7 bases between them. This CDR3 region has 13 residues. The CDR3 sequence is CASSSLLNQPQHF. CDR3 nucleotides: TGTGCCAGCAGTTCCCTTCTCAATCAGCCCCAGCATTTT.

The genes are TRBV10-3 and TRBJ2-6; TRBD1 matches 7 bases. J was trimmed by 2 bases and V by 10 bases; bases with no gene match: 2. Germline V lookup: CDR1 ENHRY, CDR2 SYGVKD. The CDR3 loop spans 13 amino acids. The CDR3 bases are TGTGCCACTGACAGGGCTGGGGCCAACGTCCTGACTTTC. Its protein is CATDRAGANVLTF.

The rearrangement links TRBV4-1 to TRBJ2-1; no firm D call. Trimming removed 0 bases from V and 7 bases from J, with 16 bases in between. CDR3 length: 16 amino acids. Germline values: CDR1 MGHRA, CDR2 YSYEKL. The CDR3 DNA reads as TGCGCCAGCAGCCAAGATACGGCTAGTAGAGTGAATGAGCAGTTCTTC. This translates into CASSQDTASRVNEQFF.

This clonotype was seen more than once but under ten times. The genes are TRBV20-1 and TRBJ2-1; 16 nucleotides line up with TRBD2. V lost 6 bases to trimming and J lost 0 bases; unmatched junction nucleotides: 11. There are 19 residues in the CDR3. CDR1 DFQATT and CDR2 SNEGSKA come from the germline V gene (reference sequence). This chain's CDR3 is CSAQMGLAGGPSSYNEQFF. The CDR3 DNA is TGCAGTGCCCAGATGGGACTAGCGGGGGGGCCGAGCTCCTACAATGAGCAGTTCTTC.

CDR3 bases: TGCAGTGCCCAACCGGGACTAGCGGTCTTAGAGCAGTACTTC. This encodes CSAQPGLAVLEQYF. The chain recombines TRBV20-1 with TRBJ2-7, with 11 bases fitting TRBD2. The CDR3 contains 14 residues. Per germline, CDR1 DFQATT and CDR2 SNEGSKA (reference sequence). The trim removed 6 bases at V and 7 bases at J, leaving 11 bases unmatched.

For the CDR3, the DNA is TGCAGTGCTAGGCAACTTCCCAGGGGTGAGCAGTTCTTC. Translating it yields CSARQLPRGEQFF. The J gene is TRBJ2-1, the V gene TRBV20-1, with a tentative D call TRBD1 (6 bases). This CDR3 has 13 amino acids. Trimming removed 3 bases at V and 9 bases at J, with 15 bases between. Per germline, CDR1 DFQATT and CDR2 SNEGSKA (reference sequence).

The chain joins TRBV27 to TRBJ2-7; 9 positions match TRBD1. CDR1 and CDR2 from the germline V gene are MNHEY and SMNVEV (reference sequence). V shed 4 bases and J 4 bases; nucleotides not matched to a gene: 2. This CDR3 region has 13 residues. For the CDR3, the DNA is TGTGCCAGCAGTTCCGGGACAGGGTACGAGCAGTACTTC. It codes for CASSSGTGYEQYF.

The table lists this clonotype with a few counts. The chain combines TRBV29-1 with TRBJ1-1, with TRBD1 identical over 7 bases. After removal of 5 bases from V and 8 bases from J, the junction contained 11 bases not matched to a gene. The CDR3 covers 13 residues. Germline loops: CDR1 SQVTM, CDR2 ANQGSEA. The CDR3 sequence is CSVLMPNRGEAFF. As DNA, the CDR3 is TGCAGCGTTCTCATGCCTAACAGGGGCGAAGCTTTCTTT.

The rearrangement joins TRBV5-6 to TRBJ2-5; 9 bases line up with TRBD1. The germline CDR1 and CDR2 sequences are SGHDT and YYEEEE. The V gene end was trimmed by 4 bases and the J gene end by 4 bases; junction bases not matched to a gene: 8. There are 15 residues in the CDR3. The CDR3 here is CASSGGQGRGETQYF. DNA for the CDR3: TGTGCCAGCAGCGGTGGACAGGGGAGAGGAGAGACCCAGTACTTC.

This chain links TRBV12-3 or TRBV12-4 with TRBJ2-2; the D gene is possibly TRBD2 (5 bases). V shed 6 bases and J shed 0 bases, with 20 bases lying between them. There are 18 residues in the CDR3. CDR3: CASSPGRGEMANTGELFF. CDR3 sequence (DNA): TGTGCCAGCAGCCCGGGGAGAGGAGAGATGGCGAACACCGGGGAGCTGTTTTTT.

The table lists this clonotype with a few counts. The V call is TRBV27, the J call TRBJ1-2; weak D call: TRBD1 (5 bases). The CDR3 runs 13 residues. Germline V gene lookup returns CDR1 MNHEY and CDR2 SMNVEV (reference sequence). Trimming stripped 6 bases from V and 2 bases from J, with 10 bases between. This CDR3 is CASREGPNYGYTF. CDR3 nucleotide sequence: TGTGCCAGCAGAGAGGGACCCAACTATGGCTACACCTTC.

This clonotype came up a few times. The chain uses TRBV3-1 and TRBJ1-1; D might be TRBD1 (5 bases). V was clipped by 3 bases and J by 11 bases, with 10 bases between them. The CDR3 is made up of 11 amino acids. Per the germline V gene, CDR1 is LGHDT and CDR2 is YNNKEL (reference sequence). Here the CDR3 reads CASSQGRGAFF. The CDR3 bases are TGTGCCAGCAGCCAGGGGAGGGGTGCTTTCTTT. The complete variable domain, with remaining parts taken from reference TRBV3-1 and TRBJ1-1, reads DTAVSQTPKYLVTQMGNDKSIKCEQNLGHDTMYWYKQDSKKFLKIMFSYNNKELIINETVPNRFSPKSPDKAHLNLHINSLELGDSAVYFCASSQGRGAFFGQGTRLTVV.

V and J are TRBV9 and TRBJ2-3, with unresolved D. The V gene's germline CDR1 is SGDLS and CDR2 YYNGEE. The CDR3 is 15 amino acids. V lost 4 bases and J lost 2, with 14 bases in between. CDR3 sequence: CASSPQIAPTDTQYF. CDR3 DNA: TGTGCCAGCAGCCCCCAAATTGCGCCCACAGATACGCAGTATTTT. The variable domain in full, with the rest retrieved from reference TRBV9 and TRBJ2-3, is DSGVTQTPKHLITATGQRVTLRCSPRSGDLSVYWYQQSLDQGLQFLIQYYNGEERAKGNILERFSAQQFPDLHSELNLSSLELGDSALYFCASSPQIAPTDTQYFGPGTRLTVL.